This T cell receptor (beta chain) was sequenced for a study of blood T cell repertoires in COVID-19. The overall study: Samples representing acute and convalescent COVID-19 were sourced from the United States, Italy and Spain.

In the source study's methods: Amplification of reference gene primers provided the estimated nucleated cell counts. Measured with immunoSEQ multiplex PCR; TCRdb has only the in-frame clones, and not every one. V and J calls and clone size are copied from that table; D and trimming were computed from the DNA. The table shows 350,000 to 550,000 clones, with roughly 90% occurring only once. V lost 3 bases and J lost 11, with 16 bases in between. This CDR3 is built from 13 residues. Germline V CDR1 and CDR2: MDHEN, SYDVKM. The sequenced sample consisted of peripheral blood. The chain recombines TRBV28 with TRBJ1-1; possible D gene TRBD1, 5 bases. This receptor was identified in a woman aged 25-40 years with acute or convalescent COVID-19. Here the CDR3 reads CASSFVAGSMAFF. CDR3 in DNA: TGTGCCAGCAGTTTCGTGGCAGGGTCTATGGCTTTCTTT. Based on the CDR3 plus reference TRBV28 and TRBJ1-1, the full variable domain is DVKVTQSSRYLVKRTGEKVFLECVQDMDHENMFWYRQDPGLGLRLIYFSYDVKMKEKGDIPEGYSVSREKKERFSLILESASTNQTSMYLCASSFVAGSMAFFGQGTRLTVV.